One and the same sample provided the 7 T cell receptor beta chains below, sequenced in a study of cytotoxic CD8 clonotypes in ibrutinib-treated CLL. Produced via immunoSEQ multiplex PCR; TCRdb's table is partial and in-frame only. Here the sample spans about 140,000 clones, 75% to 95% being singletons. The sequenced sample was PBMCs, obtained after 12 months of ibrutinib treatment. These receptors came from a human donor with chronic lymphocytic leukemia.

The count of this clone is one. J is TRBJ2-3 and V is TRBV29-1; 7 bases are a match to TRBD2. From germline, CDR1 is SQVTM and CDR2 ANQGSEA. The CDR3 loop spans 15 amino acids. Trimming cost V 3 bases and J 0 bases; bases outside gene matches: 6. The CDR3 nucleotides are TGCAGCGTTGATTTCAATAGCGGGAGCACAGATACGCAGTATTTT. Protein: CSVDFNSGSTDTQYF.

The J gene is TRBJ2-6, the V gene TRBV27, with TRBD1 identical over 8 bases. Trimming removed 4 bases from V and 9 bases from J; junction bases left unmatched: 11. The V gene's germline CDR1 is MNHEY and CDR2 SMNVEV (reference sequence). The CDR3 length is 16 residues. The CDR3 bases are TGTGCCAGCAGTTCACCGGACAGGGAAAGTGGCAACGTCCTGACTTTC. Its translation: CASSSPDRESGNVLTF.

The rearrangement links TRBV2 to TRBJ1-2, with D maybe TRBD1 (6 bases). Germline loops: CDR1 SNHLY, CDR2 FYNNEI. V was pared by 6 bases and J by 4 bases, with 15 bases between. This CDR3 region has 14 residues. In DNA form, the CDR3 reads TGTGCCAGCAGCTTCAACAGGGACACCTATGGCTACACCTTC. Its translation: CASSFNRDTYGYTF. Combining the CDR3 with reference TRBV2 and TRBJ1-2 gives the whole variable domain EPEVTQTPSHQVTQMGQEVILRCVPISNHLYFYWYRQILGQKVEFLVSFYNNEISEKSEIFDDQFSVERPDGSNFTLKIRSTKLEDSAMYFCASSFNRDTYGYTFGSGTRLTVV.

This clone has only one observation. The chain employs TRBV10-3 and TRBJ2-7, with 11 bases lining up with TRBD1. V trimming: 7 bases; J trimming: 5 bases; junction bases outside the gene matches: 7. Germline assignment: CDR1 ENHRY and CDR2 SYGVKD. There are 14 residues in the CDR3. For the CDR3, the DNA is TGTGCCATCACCCGGGACAGGGGGGGAGACGAGCAGTACTTC. It yields the protein CAITRDRGGDEQYF.

The CDR3 spells CASSVLGSGSRQSEQYF. For the CDR3, the DNA is TGTGCCAGCAGCGTACTGGGAAGCGGGAGTCGGCAGAGTGAGCAGTACTTC. J is TRBJ2-7 and V is TRBV11-2, with 8 bases that match TRBD2. Germline CDR1 reads SGHAT; CDR2 reads FQNNGV. CDR3 size: 17 residues. The trim removed 5 bases at V and 7 bases at J, leaving 19 bases unmatched.

This chain joins TRBV9 and TRBJ1-2, with 8 bases aligning to TRBD1. V trimming: 0 bases; J trimming: 7 bases; junction bases outside the gene matches: 8. CDR3 length: 15 amino acids. Germline V gene sequence: CDR1 SGDLS, CDR2 YYNGEE. The CDR3 protein is CASSVDPGQVAGYTF. The CDR3 DNA reads as TGTGCCAGCAGCGTAGACCCGGGACAGGTTGCTGGCTACACCTTC. Looking up the rest from reference TRBV9 and TRBJ1-2 gives the full variable domain: DSGVTQTPKHLITATGQRVTLRCSPRSGDLSVYWYQQSLDQGLQFLIQYYNGEERAKGNILERFSAQQFPDLHSELNLSSLELGDSALYFCASSVDPGQVAGYTFGSGTRLTVV.

The CDR3 DNA is TGTGCCAGCAGCCGGGTCCCCACTGAAGCTTTCTTT. It translates to CASSRVPTEAFF. V and J are TRBV5-6 and TRBJ1-1; unclear D gene. Germline-derived CDR1 and CDR2 are SGHDT and YYEEEE. CDR3 size: 12 residues. Trimming left V 4 bases short and J 4 bases short, with 8 bases between.